Each of the 5 T cell receptor beta chains below was sequenced from the same sample in a study of T cell changes during pregnancy in multiple sclerosis. TCRdb's copy holds only in-frame clones and misses some; the assay was immunoSEQ multiplex PCR. The sample includes tens of thousands of clones, approximately 92% of them seen just once. The sample here was CD4+ T cells from peripheral blood mononuclear cells, taken in the third trimester of pregnancy. Receptors originate from a female donor with multiple sclerosis, enrolled in a pregnancy study.

The chain uses TRBV11-2 and TRBJ1-2, with 7 bases fitting TRBD1. The germline V gene encodes CDR1 SGHAT and CDR2 FQNNGV. V lost 4 bases, J lost 4 bases, and 3 bases stayed unmatched. The CDR3 is 13 residues long. This chain's CDR3 is CASSSTGSYGYTF. The CDR3 DNA reads TGTGCCAGCAGCTCGACAGGGAGCTATGGCTACACCTTC.

This chain joins TRBV9 and TRBJ2-4; D uncertain. V was shortened by 4 bases and J by 0 bases, with 8 bases between the two germline ends. The CDR3 contains 14 residues. Germline loops: CDR1 SGDLS, CDR2 YYNGEE. This CDR3 is CASSSKPAKNIQYF. CDR3 bases: TGTGCCAGCAGCTCCAAGCCAGCCAAAAACATTCAGTACTTC.

This chain links TRBV6-6 with TRBJ1-5; 8 bases match TRBD1. This CDR3 comprises 16 residues. The V gene end was trimmed by 9 bases and the J gene end by 2 bases; junction bases not matched to a gene: 12. The germline gives CDR1 MNHNY, CDR2 SVGAGI (reference sequence). CDR3 sequence: CASSGTGGVGNQPQHF. The DNA of the CDR3 is TGTGCCAGTTCCGGGACAGGAGGTGTCGGCAATCAGCCCCAGCATTTT.

The chain has TRBV19 and TRBJ1-5; 12 bases are a match to TRBD1. This CDR3 has 17 residues. CDR1 is LNHDA and CDR2 is SQIVND in the germline V gene (reference sequence). V shed 5 bases, J shed 10 bases, and the junction held 15 bases outside the gene matches. The CDR3 sequence: CASSSRDRGLLYSPQHF. The CDR3 DNA reads TGTGCCAGTAGTTCCCGGGACAGGGGGCTCCTTTATTCCCCCCAGCATTTT.

The chain uses TRBV10-3 and TRBJ1-5, with D possibly matching TRBD1 (5 bases). The V end was cut by 3 bases, the J end by 1 base, with 7 bases between. Germline loops: CDR1 ENHRY, CDR2 SYGVKD. The CDR3 has 14 amino acids. The CDR3, as DNA: TGTGCCATCAGTGATGGGGGGAGCAATCAGCCCCAGCATTTT. Its protein is CAISDGGSNQPQHF.